Following are 18 T cell receptor beta chains from one sample sequenced in a study of T-cell memory formation after mild COVID-19. Each CDR3 protein is one row after TCRdb ran MiXCR on the 5' RACE reads. The sample shows under 150,000 distinct CDR3 sequences, approximately 21% of them seen only once. Specimen: PBMCs or a T cell subset sorted from them (not recorded which). Every receptor here comes from a man between 18 and 29 years old who had mild COVID-19 (a few samples of this study predate the infection). Cell type and time point are not known.

This clonotype has more than one count but fewer than ten. This chain links TRBV4-3 with TRBJ2-1; D gene ambiguous. The V end was cut by 0 bases, the J end by 6 bases, with 9 bases between. This CDR3 contains 14 residues. Germline CDR1 reads LGHNA; CDR2 reads YSLEER. Here the CDR3 DNA reads TGCGCCAGCAGCCAAGATGCGAAGCGCAATGAGCAGTTCTTC. It codes for CASSQDAKRNEQFF.

This chain connects TRBV19 to TRBJ2-7; no definite D call. CDR1 and CDR2 (germline): LNHDA, SQIVND (reference sequence). The CDR3 consists of 11 residues. V shed 5 bases and J shed 4 bases, with 6 bases lying between them. CDR3: CASSSGYEQYF. The CDR3 DNA sequence: TGTGCCAGTAGTTCGGGTTACGAGCAGTACTTC.

The rearrangement links TRBV27 to TRBJ1-2; D ambiguous. The germline CDR1 and CDR2 sequences are MNHEY and SMNVEV (reference sequence). This CDR3 comprises 14 residues. Trimming took 6 bases from V and 8 from J, leaving 19 bases between them. CDR3 nucleotides: TGTGCCAGCAGGGTTACCGGAAGCTCGGAGGGCTACACCTTC. Translation gives CASRVTGSSEGYTF.

V is TRBV20-1 and J is TRBJ1-1, with D perhaps matching TRBD1 (6 bases). The CDR3 totals 14 residues. Germline values: CDR1 DFQATT, CDR2 SNEGSKA (reference sequence). Trimming took off 0 bases at V and 6 bases at J, with 14 bases between the two ends. The CDR3 bases are TGCAGTGCTAGAGATCCGAACGGGGGGCCTGAAGCTTTCTTT. Its protein is CSARDPNGGPEAFF.

V is TRBV24-1 and J is TRBJ2-1; D may be TRBD1 (6 bases). Germline V CDR1 and CDR2: KGHDR, SFDVKD. V was shortened by 4 bases and J by 6 bases, with 15 bases between the two germline ends. This CDR3 is built from 15 residues. Here the CDR3 reads CATSDPQGPLNEQFF. The CDR3 DNA reads as TGTGCCACCAGTGACCCCCAGGGGCCCCTCAATGAGCAGTTCTTC.

This clonotype came up a few times. The chain couples TRBV19 to TRBJ1-6; a possible D gene is TRBD1 (6 bases). The CDR3 length is 14 residues. Looked up from germline, CDR1 is LNHDA and CDR2 is SQIVND (reference sequence). Trimming removed 5 bases from V and 6 bases from J, with 11 bases in between. In DNA, the CDR3 is TGTGCCAGTAGTCTGAGGACAGTTAATTCACCCCTCCACTTT. This codes for CASSLRTVNSPLHF. Full variable domain (remainder filled in from reference TRBV19 and TRBJ1-6): DGGITQSPKYLFRKEGQNVTLSCEQNLNHDAMYWYRQDPGQGLRLIYYSQIVNDFQKGDIAEGYSVSREKKESFPLTVTSAQKNPTAFYLCASSLRTVNSPLHFGNGTRLTVT.

The J gene is TRBJ2-5, the V gene TRBV29-1, with D tentatively TRBD2 (6 bases). The CDR3 covers 11 residues. Per the germline V gene, CDR1 is SQVTM and CDR2 is ANQGSEA. V was clipped by 6 bases and J by 3 bases, with 8 bases between them. The CDR3 spells CSVPGEETQYF. The CDR3 DNA is TGCAGCGTACCGGGGGAAGAGACCCAGTACTTC.

This clonotype was observed many times. This chain connects TRBV29-1 to TRBJ2-7; D is uncertain. CDR1 is SQVTM and CDR2 is ANQGSEA in the germline V gene. V gave up 1 base and J gave up 1 base, with 11 bases separating them. This CDR3 has 14 amino acids. This CDR3 reads CSVEGVSSSYEQYF. The CDR3 nucleotides are TGCAGCGTTGAAGGGGTCAGCTCATCCTACGAGCAGTACTTC.

In its sample, this clonotype was seen a few times. The rearrangement uses TRBV29-1 and TRBJ2-3, with a weak D call TRBD1 (6 bases). The ends were cut back, 0 bases at V and 7 bases at J, with 8 bases in the middle. The CDR3 spans 12 residues. Per germline, CDR1 SQVTM and CDR2 ANQGSEA. This CDR3 reads CSVEDGQYTQYF. The CDR3 nucleotides read TGCAGCGTTGAAGACGGACAGTATACGCAGTATTTT.

This clonotype was seen more than once but under ten times. V is TRBV4-1 and J is TRBJ2-2; the D call may be TRBD1 or TRBD2 (5 bases each). Per the germline V gene, CDR1 is MGHRA and CDR2 is YSYEKL. The length of the CDR3 is 16 residues. V lost 6 bases, J lost 4 bases, and 18 bases lay in between. CDR3 loop: CASRLAGTAITGELFF. The CDR3 bases are TGCGCCAGCAGACTCGCCGGGACCGCTATCACCGGGGAGCTGTTTTTT.

The chain couples TRBV28 to TRBJ1-1; 10 nucleotides agree with TRBD1. The J segment lost 4 bases and the V segment lost 6 bases, leaving 2 bases of the junction unmatched. Per the germline V gene, CDR1 is MDHEN and CDR2 is SYDVKM. The CDR3 contains 13 residues. In DNA, the CDR3 is TGTGCCAGCAGGTGGACAGGGGGCACTGAAGCTTTCTTT. Translating gives CASRWTGGTEAFF. Combining the CDR3 with reference TRBV28 and TRBJ1-1 gives the whole variable domain DVKVTQSSRYLVKRTGEKVFLECVQDMDHENMFWYRQDPGLGLRLIYFSYDVKMKEKGDIPEGYSVSREKKERFSLILESASTNQTSMYLCASRWTGGTEAFFGQGTRLTVV.

The chain combines TRBV27 with TRBJ2-3, with a tentative D call TRBD2 (6 bases). Trimming removed 9 bases from V and 4 bases from J, with 17 bases in between. CDR1 and CDR2 from the germline V gene are MNHEY and SMNVEV (reference sequence). The CDR3 has 14 amino acids. In DNA, the CDR3 is TGTGCCAGTGTGGCGTGGGGGGTGTCAGATACGCAGTATTTT. Protein: CASVAWGVSDTQYF.

The CDR3 spells CSVVSGSTEAFF. The CDR3 coding sequence is TGCAGCGTTGTGTCGGGGTCCACTGAAGCTTTCTTT. The chain employs TRBV29-1 and TRBJ1-1, with D hard to call. The CDR3 contains 12 residues. Germline V gene lookup returns CDR1 SQVTM and CDR2 ANQGSEA. Trimming took off 4 bases at V and 4 bases at J, with 10 bases between the two ends.

The genes are TRBV6-4 and TRBJ2-4; D call uncertain. Germline loops: CDR1 MRHNA, CDR2 SNTAGT. CDR3 size: 18 residues. Trimming left V 3 bases short and J 1 base short, with 19 bases between. The CDR3 here is CASSEFGQTTYAKNIQYF. The CDR3 nucleotides read TGTGCCAGCAGTGAGTTTGGCCAGACGACCTACGCCAAAAACATTCAGTACTTC.

This clonotype was detected a few times. V is TRBV20-1 and J is TRBJ2-5, with 10 bases that match TRBD2. The CDR3 extends over 18 amino acids. The V gene's germline CDR1 is DFQATT and CDR2 SNEGSKA (reference sequence). Trimming cost V 5 bases and J 4 bases; bases outside gene matches: 19. CDR3 coding DNA: TGCAGTGCTCTGGGCACTAGCGGGGTCGCATATCGGGGAGAGACCCAGTACTTC. It yields the protein CSALGTSGVAYRGETQYF.

This clonotype was seen a few times. The chain joins TRBV6-5 to TRBJ1-1, with a weak D call TRBD1 (5 bases). Germline CDR1 MNHEY, CDR2 SVGAGI. V was pared by 8 bases and J by 1 base, with 11 bases between. The CDR3 extends over 13 amino acids. CDR3 residues: CASGQGWNTEAFF. The CDR3 region has the DNA TGTGCCAGCGGGCAGGGATGGAACACTGAAGCTTTCTTT.

J is TRBJ2-3 and V is TRBV5-1, with D hard to call. The CDR3 loop spans 14 amino acids. Trimming stripped 4 bases from V and 3 bases from J, with 12 bases between. CDR1 SGHRS and CDR2 YFSETQ come from the germline V gene. Written as DNA, the CDR3 is TGCGCCAGCAGCACAAGACAAGGAACAGATACGCAGTATTTT. Residues: CASSTRQGTDTQYF.

This clonotype has a handful of counts. The chain has TRBV20-1 and TRBJ2-7; maybe TRBD2 (5 bases). Germline V gene lookup returns CDR1 DFQATT and CDR2 SNEGSKA (reference sequence). Trimming removed 1 base at V and 3 bases at J, with 10 bases between. CDR3 length: 13 amino acids. The CDR3, as DNA: TGCAGTGCTAGAGGAGGGATTGGCTACGAGCAGTACGTC. Translation: CSARGGIGYEQYV.